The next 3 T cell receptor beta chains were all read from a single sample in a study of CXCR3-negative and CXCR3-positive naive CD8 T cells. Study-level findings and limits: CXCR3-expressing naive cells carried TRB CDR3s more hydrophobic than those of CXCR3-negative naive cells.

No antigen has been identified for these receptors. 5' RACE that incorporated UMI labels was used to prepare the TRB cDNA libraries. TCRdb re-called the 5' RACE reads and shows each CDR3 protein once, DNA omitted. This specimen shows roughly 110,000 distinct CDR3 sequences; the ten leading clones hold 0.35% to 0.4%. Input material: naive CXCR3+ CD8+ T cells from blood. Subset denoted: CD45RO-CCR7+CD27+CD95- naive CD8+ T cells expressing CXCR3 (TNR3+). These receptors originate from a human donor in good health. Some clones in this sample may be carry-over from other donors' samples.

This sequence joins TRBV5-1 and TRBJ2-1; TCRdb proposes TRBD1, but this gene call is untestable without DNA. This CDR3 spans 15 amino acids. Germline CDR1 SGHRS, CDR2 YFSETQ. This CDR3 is CASSSDTGVYNEQFF.

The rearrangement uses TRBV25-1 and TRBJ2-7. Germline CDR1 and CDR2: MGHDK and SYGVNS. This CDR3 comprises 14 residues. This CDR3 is CASSESSAWDEQYF.

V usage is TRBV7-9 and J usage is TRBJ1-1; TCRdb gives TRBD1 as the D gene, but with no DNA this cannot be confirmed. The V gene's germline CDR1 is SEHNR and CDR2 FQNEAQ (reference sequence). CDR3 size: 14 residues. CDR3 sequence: CASSSQGLWAEAFF.